The 13 T cell receptor beta chains listed next were all sequenced from one sample in a study of T cells after yellow fever vaccination. TCRdb re-derived calls from the 5' RACE reads in MiXCR, one entry per CDR3 protein. The table lists some 320,000 distinct CDR3 sequences, roughly 3.9% of them singletons. Here the sequenced sample was PBMCs, taken 5 days after the yellow fever booster vaccination. These receptors originate from a man in his late teens or twenties who received the YFV17D yellow fever vaccine.

The chain carries TRBV7-9 and TRBJ1-3; tentatively, D is TRBD1 (6 bases). V lost 5 bases and J 9 bases, leaving 14 bases between the germline ends. The length of the CDR3 is 13 residues. Germline-derived CDR1 and CDR2 are SEHNR and FQNEAQ (reference sequence). CDR3 amino acids: CASSQGRGVTIYF. The DNA for the CDR3 is TGTGCCAGCAGCCAGGGGCGAGGGGTCACCATATATTTT.

The J gene is TRBJ2-4, the V gene TRBV6-5, with 9 bases matching TRBD1. Germline-derived CDR1 and CDR2 are MNHEY and SVGAGI. Trimming took 0 bases from V and 4 from J; bases not matched to a gene: 4. This CDR3 has 16 residues. The CDR3 DNA sequence: TGTGCCAGCAGTTACTCGACAGGGGGTCGTAAAAACATTCAGTACTTC. The encoded protein is CASSYSTGGRKNIQYF.

The chain carries TRBV3-1 and TRBJ2-2, with D hard to call. Germline-derived CDR1 and CDR2 are LGHDT and YNNKEL (reference sequence). Trimming took 0 bases from V and 0 from J, leaving 11 bases between them. This CDR3 is 17 amino acids long. As DNA, the CDR3 is TGTGCCAGCAGCCAAGATCAGACCGGATCGAACACCGGGGAGCTGTTTTTT. Its translation is CASSQDQTGSNTGELFF.

This clonotype was recorded a few times. CDR3 sequence reads: CASSRSGTGAYEQYF. Here the CDR3 DNA reads TGCGCCAGCAGCAGATCCGGGACAGGCGCATACGAGCAGTACTTC. The V and J genes are TRBV5-1 and TRBJ2-7; 8 bases agree with TRBD1. With V trimmed by 4 bases and J by 4 bases, 10 bases remained unmatched. CDR3 size: 15 residues. Germline lookup yields CDR1 SGHRS and CDR2 YFSETQ.

This clonotype was found a few times. The rearrangement joins TRBV12-3 or TRBV12-4 to TRBJ2-2; TRBD1 matches at 7 bases. The CDR3 consists of 14 residues. V was pared by 5 bases and J by 3 bases, with 3 bases of the junction left unmatched. CDR3 residues: CASSPDRYTGELFF. In nucleotides, the CDR3 is TGTGCCAGCAGTCCGGACAGGTACACCGGGGAGCTGTTTTTT.

In DNA, the CDR3 is TGTGCCAGCAGCTTATTCAGGGGAGGTAGATACGAGCAGTACTTC. Amino acid sequence: CASSLFRGGRYEQYF. This chain connects TRBV7-2 to TRBJ2-7, with D perhaps being TRBD1 or TRBD2 (6 bases each). Germline values: CDR1 SGHTA, CDR2 FQGNSA. The V end lost 2 bases, the J end lost 4 bases, and 15 bases lay between the germline ends. The CDR3 has 15 amino acids.

Many counts were recorded for this clonotype. The genes are TRBV4-1 and TRBJ1-4; D unresolved. CDR3 length: 15 residues. Germline CDR1 MGHRA, CDR2 YSYEKL. Trimming cost V 1 base and J 3 bases, with 9 bases left between them. The CDR3 DNA reads as TGCGCCAGCAGCCAAGGACCAGGTTCTAATGAAAAACTGTTTTTT. It codes for CASSQGPGSNEKLFF.

The V gene is TRBV4-3, the J gene TRBJ2-3; 14 nucleotides match TRBD2. CDR1 LGHNA and CDR2 YSLEER come from the germline V gene. V shed 1 base and J 6 bases; nucleotides not matched to a gene: 9. The CDR3 sequence is 18 residues long. The CDR3 bases are TGCGCCAGCAGCCAAGTTGGGACTAGCGGGGGTGGTGGTGATACGCAGTATTTT. As protein: CASSQVGTSGGGGDTQYF.

This chain connects TRBV20-1 to TRBJ1-3, with D uncertain. The V end was cut by 0 bases, the J end by 10 bases, with 13 bases between. The length of the CDR3 is 13 residues. The germline V gene has CDR1 DFQATT and CDR2 SNEGSKA (reference sequence). This CDR3 is CSARDLHSSTIYF. CDR3 coding DNA: TGCAGTGCTAGAGATCTGCATTCGTCGACCATATATTTT.

This clonotype showed up just a few times. V usage is TRBV15 and J usage is TRBJ1-1; unclear D gene. Germline CDR1 reads LNHNV; CDR2 reads YYDKDF (reference sequence). The CDR3 length is 16 residues. The V end lost 0 bases, the J end lost 6 bases, and 17 bases lay between the germline ends. The DNA of the CDR3 is TGTGCCACCAGCAGAGAACCGACATCAAGAGGAGCTGAAGCTTTCTTT. Translating it yields CATSREPTSRGAEAFF.

This clonotype was found a few times. CDR3 residues: CASSLAALKQFF. CDR3 DNA: TGTGCCAGCAGCTTAGCCGCATTAAAGCAGTTCTTC. The J gene is TRBJ2-1, the V gene TRBV7-2; D uncertain. Germline values: CDR1 SGHTA, CDR2 FQGNSA. V was pared by 0 bases and J by 11 bases, with 8 bases between. This CDR3 has 12 residues.

This clonotype was seen at least ten times. This sequence joins TRBV5-1 and TRBJ2-1; no clear D. CDR3 length: 16 residues. Germline V lookup: CDR1 SGHRS, CDR2 YFSETQ. Trimming took 1 base from V and 0 from J, leaving 11 bases between them. DNA of the CDR3: TGCGCCAGCAGCTTGTGGTCCAGGAGCTCCTACAATGAGCAGTTCTTC. Translating it yields CASSLWSRSSYNEQFF.

This clonotype was detected many times. The V and J genes are TRBV3-1 and TRBJ2-7, with 7 bases that match TRBD1. The CDR3 extends over 15 amino acids. The germline V gene encodes CDR1 LGHDT and CDR2 YNNKEL (reference sequence). The ends lost 1 base at V and 5 bases at J; junction bases unmatched: 8. The CDR3 bases are TGTGCCAGCAGCCAAGTCCGAGGGGGCGCGGACGAGCAGTACTTC. Its protein is CASSQVRGGADEQYF.